This T cell receptor beta chain comes out of a study of neurological immune-mediated disorders. Findings and limits, study-wide: HTLV-1-associated myelopathy had the most TCR clonal expansion, whereas multiple sclerosis had the least (lower than in healthy controls).

A 10-nucleotide random UMI tagged transcripts in template-switch 5'RACE cDNA synthesis. TCRdb itself ran the 5' RACE reads through MiXCR, one entry per CDR3 protein. In the table there are roughly 38,000 distinct CDR3 sequences, about 2.3% of which are singletons. With respect to this clonotype: Its antigen remains unknown. Here the CDR3 omits its conserved ending phenylalanine or tryptophan, so a read error is the likely source. The limits of the CDR3 on the DNA are not certain, so only TCRdb's listed CDR3 is given.

The length of the CDR3 is 14 amino acids, counting both ends. Germline V CDR1 and CDR2: SEHNR, FQNEAQ (reference sequence). This rearrangement joins TRBV7-9 to TRBJ2-3; the table's TRBD1 call for D was not verified on the DNA. This clonotype was obtained from a man under 40 with multiple sclerosis. Sample: PBMCs. The CDR3 reads CASSSGQGTDTQNI.